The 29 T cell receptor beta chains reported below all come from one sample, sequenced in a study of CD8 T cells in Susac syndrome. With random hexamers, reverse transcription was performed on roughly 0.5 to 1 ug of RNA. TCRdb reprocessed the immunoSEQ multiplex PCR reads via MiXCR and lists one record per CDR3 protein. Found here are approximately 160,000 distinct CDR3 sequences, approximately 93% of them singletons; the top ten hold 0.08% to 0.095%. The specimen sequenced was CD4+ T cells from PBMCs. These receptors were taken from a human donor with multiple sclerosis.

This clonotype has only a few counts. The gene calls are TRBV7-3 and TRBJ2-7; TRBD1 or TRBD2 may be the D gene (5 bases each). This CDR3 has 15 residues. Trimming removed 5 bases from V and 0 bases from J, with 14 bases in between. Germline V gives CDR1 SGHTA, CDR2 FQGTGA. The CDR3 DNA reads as TGTGCCAGCAGCGTTCGGGGCGGTAGCTCCTACGAGCAGTACTTC. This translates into CASSVRGGSSYEQYF. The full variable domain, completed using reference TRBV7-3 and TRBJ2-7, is GAGVSQTPSNKVTEKGKYVELRCDPISGHTALYWYRQSLGQGPEFLIYFQGTGAADDSGLPNDRFFAVRPEGSVSTLKIQRTERGDSAVYLCASSVRGGSSYEQYFGPGTRLTVT.

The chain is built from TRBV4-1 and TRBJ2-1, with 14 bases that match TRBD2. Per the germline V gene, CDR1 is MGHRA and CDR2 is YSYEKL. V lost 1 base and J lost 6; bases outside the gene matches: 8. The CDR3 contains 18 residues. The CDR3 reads CASSQVLGGTSGSNEQFF. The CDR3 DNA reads TGCGCCAGCAGCCAAGTTTTGGGGGGGACTAGCGGGAGCAATGAGCAGTTCTTC.

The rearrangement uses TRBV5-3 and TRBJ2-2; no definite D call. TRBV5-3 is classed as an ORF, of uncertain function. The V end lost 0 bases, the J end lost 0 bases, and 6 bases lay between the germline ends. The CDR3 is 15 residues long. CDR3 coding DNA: TGTGCCAGAAGCTTGGGCAGATCGAACACCGGGGAGCTGTTTTTT. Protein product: CARSLGRSNTGELFF.

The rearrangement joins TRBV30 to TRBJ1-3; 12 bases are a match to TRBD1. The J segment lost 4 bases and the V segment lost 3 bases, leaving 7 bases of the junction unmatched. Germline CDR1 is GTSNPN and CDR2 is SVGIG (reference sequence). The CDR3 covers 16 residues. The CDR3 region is CAWRGQGAKSGNTIYF. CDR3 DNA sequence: TGTGCCTGGAGGGGACAGGGGGCAAAGTCCGGAAACACCATATATTTT.

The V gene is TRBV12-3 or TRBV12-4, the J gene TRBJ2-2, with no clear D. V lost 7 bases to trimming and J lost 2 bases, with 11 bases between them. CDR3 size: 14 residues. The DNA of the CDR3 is TGTGCCAGCAATTCTAGAGTTAACACCGGGGAGCTGTTTTTT. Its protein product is CASNSRVNTGELFF.

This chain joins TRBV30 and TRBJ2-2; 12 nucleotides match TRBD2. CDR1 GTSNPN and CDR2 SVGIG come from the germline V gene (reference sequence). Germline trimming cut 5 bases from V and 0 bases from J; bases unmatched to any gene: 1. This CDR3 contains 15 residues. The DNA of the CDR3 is TGTGCCTGGGCTAGCGGGAGGGCGAACACCGGGGAGCTGTTTTTT. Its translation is CAWASGRANTGELFF.

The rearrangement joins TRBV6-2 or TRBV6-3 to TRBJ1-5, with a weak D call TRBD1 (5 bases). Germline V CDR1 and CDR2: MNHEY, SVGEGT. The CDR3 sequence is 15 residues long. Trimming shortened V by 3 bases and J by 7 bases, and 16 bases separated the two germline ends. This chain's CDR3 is CASSYFQGHSQPQHF. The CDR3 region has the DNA TGTGCCAGCAGTTATTTCCAGGGCCATAGCCAGCCCCAGCATTTT.

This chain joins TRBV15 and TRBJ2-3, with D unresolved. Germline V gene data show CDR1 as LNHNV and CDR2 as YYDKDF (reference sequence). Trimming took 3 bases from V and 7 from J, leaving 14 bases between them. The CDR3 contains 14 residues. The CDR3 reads CATSSSETINTQYF. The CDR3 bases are TGTGCCACCAGCAGCTCCGAAACAATAAATACGCAGTATTTT.

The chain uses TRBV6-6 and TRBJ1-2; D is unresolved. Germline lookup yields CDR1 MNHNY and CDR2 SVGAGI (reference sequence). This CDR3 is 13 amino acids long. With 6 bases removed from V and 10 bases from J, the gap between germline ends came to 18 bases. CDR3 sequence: CASSSSVEPNYTF. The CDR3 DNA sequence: TGTGCCAGCAGCTCCTCCGTGGAGCCTAACTACACCTTC.

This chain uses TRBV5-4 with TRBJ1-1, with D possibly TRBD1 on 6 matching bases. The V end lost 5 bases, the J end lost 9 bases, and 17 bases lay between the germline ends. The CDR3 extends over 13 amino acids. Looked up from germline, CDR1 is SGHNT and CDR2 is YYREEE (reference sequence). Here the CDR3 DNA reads TGTGCCAGCAGTCGTACAGGGACGAGGAAAGCTTTCTTT. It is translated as CASSRTGTRKAFF.

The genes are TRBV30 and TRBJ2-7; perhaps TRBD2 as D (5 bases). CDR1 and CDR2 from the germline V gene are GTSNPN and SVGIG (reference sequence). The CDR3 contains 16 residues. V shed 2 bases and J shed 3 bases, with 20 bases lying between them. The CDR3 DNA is TGTGCCTGGAGTAGTTCTTGGCCGGTGACTAACTACGAGCAGTACTTC. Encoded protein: CAWSSSWPVTNYEQYF.

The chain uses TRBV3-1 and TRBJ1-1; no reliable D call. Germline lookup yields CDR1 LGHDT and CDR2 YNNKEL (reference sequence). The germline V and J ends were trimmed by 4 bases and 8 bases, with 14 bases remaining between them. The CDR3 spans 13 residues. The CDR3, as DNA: TGTGCCAGCAGCCCTGCTGGGGTCCCCGAAGCTTTCTTT. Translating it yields CASSPAGVPEAFF.

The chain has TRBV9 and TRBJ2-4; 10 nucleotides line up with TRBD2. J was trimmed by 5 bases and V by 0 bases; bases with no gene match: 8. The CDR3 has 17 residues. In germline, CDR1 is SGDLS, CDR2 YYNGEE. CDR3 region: CASSVGGVAGGQNIQYF. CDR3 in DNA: TGTGCCAGCAGCGTAGGAGGGGTAGCGGGAGGCCAAAACATTCAGTACTTC.

This chain's CDR3 is CASSFLRPGLKTYEQYF. CDR3 sequence (DNA): TGTGCCAGCAGTTTTCTCCGGCCGGGACTGAAGACCTACGAGCAGTACTTC. The chain is built from TRBV27 and TRBJ2-7; TRBD2 is a possible D gene (6 bases). The CDR3 is 17 residues long. Trimming took off 3 bases at V and 2 bases at J, with 20 bases between the two ends. CDR1 and CDR2 (germline): MNHEY, SMNVEV (reference sequence).

CDR3 nucleotide sequence: TGTGCCAGCAGCTTTAATGAGGACATTCAGTACTTC. Protein sequence: CASSFNEDIQYF. The genes are TRBV6-2 or TRBV6-3 and TRBJ2-4; D gene ambiguous. Trimming removed 6 bases from V and 8 bases from J, with 11 bases in between. CDR3 length: 12 residues. CDR1 and CDR2 (germline): MNHEY, SVGEGT.

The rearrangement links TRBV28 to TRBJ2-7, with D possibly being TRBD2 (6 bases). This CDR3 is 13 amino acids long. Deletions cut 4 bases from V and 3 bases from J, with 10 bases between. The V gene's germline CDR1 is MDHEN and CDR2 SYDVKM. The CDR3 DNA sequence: TGTGCCAGCAGTTCCTTTAGCGGCTACGAGCAGTACTTC. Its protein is CASSSFSGYEQYF.

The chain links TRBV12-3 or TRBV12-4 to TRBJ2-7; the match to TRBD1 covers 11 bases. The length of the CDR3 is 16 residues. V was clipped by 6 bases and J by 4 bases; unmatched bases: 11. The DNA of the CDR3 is TGTGCCAGCAGCCTAAAGGTGGGGACAGGGGGATACGAGCAGTACTTC. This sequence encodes CASSLKVGTGGYEQYF.

CDR3 in DNA: TGTGCCAGCAGCTCCGGGGGGACAGGGCTGCTGGGGGCTTTCTTT. Protein: CASSSGGTGLLGAFF. This chain uses TRBV5-4 with TRBJ1-1; 9 bases fit TRBD1. The V and J ends lost 3 bases and 11 bases, in that order; junction bases with no gene match: 14. This CDR3 spans 15 amino acids. Germline assignment: CDR1 SGHNT and CDR2 YYREEE (reference sequence).

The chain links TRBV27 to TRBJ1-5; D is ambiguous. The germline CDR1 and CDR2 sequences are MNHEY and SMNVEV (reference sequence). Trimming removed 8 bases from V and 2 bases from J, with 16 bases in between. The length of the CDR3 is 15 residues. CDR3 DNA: TGTGCCAGCCCAGATGACGGTGGCTGCAATCAGCCCCAGCATTTT. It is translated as CASPDDGGCNQPQHF.

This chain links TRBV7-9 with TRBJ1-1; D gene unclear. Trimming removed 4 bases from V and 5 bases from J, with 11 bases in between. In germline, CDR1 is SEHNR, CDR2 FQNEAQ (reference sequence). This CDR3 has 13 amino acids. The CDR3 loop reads CASSSVSRTEAFF. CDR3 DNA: TGTGCCAGCAGCTCAGTGTCGAGGACTGAAGCTTTCTTT.

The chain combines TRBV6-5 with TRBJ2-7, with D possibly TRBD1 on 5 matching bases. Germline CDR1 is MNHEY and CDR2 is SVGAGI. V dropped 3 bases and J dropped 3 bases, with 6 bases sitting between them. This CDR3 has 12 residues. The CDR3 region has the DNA TGTGCCAGCAGTTATCAGGGCTACGAGCAGTACTTC. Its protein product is CASSYQGYEQYF.

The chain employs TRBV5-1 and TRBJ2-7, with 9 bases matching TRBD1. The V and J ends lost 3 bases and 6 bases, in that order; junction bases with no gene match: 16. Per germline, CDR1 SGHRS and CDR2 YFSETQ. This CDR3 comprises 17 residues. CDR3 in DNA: TGCGCCAGCAGCTGGACTGTCCCGGGACAGGGTTCGGGCGAGCAGTACTTC. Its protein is CASSWTVPGQGSGEQYF. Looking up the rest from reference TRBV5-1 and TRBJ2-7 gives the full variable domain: KAGVTQTPRYLIKTRGQQVTLSCSPISGHRSVSWYQQTPGQGLQFLFEYFSETQRNKGNFPGRFSGRQFSNSRSEMNVSTLELGDSALYLCASSWTVPGQGSGEQYFGPGTRLTVT.

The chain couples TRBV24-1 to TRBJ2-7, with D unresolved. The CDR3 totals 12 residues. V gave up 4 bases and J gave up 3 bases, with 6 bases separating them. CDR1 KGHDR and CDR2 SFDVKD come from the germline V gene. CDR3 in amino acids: CATSDHSYEQYF. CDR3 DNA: TGTGCCACCAGTGACCACAGCTACGAGCAGTACTTC.

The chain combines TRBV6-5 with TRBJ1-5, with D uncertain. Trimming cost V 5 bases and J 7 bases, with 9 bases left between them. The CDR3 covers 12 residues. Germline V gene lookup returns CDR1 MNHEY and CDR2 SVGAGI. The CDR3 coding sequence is TGTGCCAGCAGTAGGTCGGGGCAGCCCCAGCATTTT. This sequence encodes CASSRSGQPQHF.

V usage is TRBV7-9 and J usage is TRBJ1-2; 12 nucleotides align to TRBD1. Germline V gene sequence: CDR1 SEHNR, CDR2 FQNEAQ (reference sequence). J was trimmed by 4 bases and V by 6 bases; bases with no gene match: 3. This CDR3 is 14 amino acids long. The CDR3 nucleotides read TGTGCCAGCAGTTGGGACAGGGGGCCCTATGGCTACACCTTC. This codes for CASSWDRGPYGYTF.

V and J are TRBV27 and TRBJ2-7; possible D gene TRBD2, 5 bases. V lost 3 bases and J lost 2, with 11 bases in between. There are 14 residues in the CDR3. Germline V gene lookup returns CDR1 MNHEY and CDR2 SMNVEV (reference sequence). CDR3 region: CASSLRARTYEQYF. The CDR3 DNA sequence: TGTGCCAGCAGTTTGAGGGCCCGAACCTACGAGCAGTACTTC.

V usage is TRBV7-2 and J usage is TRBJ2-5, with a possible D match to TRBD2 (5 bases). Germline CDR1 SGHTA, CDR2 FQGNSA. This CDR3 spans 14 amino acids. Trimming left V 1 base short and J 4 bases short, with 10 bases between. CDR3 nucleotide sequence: TGTGCCAGCAGCTTAGGAGGCGGAGGAGAGACCCAGTACTTC. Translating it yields CASSLGGGGETQYF.

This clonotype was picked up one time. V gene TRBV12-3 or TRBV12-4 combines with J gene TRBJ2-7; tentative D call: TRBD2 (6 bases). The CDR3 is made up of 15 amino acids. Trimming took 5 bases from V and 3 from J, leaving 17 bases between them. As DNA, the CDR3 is TGTGCCAGCAGTCTCATCTCCGGGGGATACTACGAGCAGTACTTC. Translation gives CASSLISGGYYEQYF.

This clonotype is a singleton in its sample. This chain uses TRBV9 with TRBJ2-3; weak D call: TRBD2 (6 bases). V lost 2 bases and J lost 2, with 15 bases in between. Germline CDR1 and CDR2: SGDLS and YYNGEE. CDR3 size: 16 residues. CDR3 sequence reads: CASSVLLSGHTDTQYF. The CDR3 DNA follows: TGTGCCAGCAGCGTGCTCCTTAGCGGACACACAGATACGCAGTATTTT.